The 6 T cell receptor beta chains listed next were all sequenced from one sample in a study of a mutant IDH1 vaccine in newly diagnosed glioma. TCRdb keeps only in-frame clones here, not all; method: immunoSEQ multiplex PCR. The data show fewer than 65,000 clones, with 75% to 90% seen just once and around 6.5% held by the top ten. These receptors are not linked to any known antigen. Time point: week 11, during vaccination. With topical imiquimod, each dose of the vaccine consisted of 300 ug of mutant IDH1 20-mer peptide. Sequencing was performed on PBMCs, taken from a glioma patient whose treatment included an IDH1 peptide vaccine. Receptor source: a middle-aged man with glioma.

V gene TRBV6-1 combines with J gene TRBJ2-7; TRBD1 aligns across 7 bases. The V and J ends lost 6 bases and 4 bases, in that order; junction bases with no gene match: 9. Germline CDR1 is MNHNS and CDR2 is SASEGT. The CDR3 runs 14 residues. The chain's CDR3 is CASRRRQGEYEQYF. As DNA, the CDR3 is TGTGCCAGCAGGCGGAGACAGGGTGAATACGAGCAGTACTTC.

The rearrangement uses TRBV5-1 and TRBJ2-3, with 7 bases lining up with TRBD2. From germline, CDR1 is SGHRS and CDR2 YFSETQ. This CDR3 is built from 16 residues. The V gene end was trimmed by 4 bases and the J gene end by 4 bases; junction bases not matched to a gene: 12. DNA of the CDR3: TGCGCCAGCAGCCCCCTTGAAGCGGGGTCGGCAGATACGCAGTATTTT. Translating it yields CASSPLEAGSADTQYF. Full variable domain (outside the CDR3, taken from reference TRBV5-1 and TRBJ2-3): KAGVTQTPRYLIKTRGQQVTLSCSPISGHRSVSWYQQTPGQGLQFLFEYFSETQRNKGNFPGRFSGRQFSNSRSEMNVSTLELGDSALYLCASSPLEAGSADTQYFGPGTRLTVL.

The table lists this clone with a few counts. This chain links TRBV7-8 with TRBJ1-5, with 8 bases fitting TRBD1. V shed 5 bases, J shed 2 bases, and the junction held 2 bases outside the gene matches. This CDR3 comprises 14 residues. The germline V gene has CDR1 SGHVS and CDR2 FQNEAQ. CDR3 sequence reads: CASSPGQGNQPQHF. The CDR3 region has the DNA TGTGCCAGCAGCCCGGGACAGGGCAATCAGCCCCAGCATTTT.

The rearrangement uses TRBV9 and TRBJ1-2, with 8 nucleotides matching TRBD1. The V gene's germline CDR1 is SGDLS and CDR2 YYNGEE. V dropped 0 bases and J dropped 4; count of bases not matched to a gene: 5. The CDR3 contains 15 residues. The CDR3 protein is CASSVGGTGLYGYTF. The CDR3 coding sequence is TGTGCCAGCAGCGTAGGGGGGACAGGACTCTATGGCTACACCTTC.

The chain couples TRBV5-6 to TRBJ2-7, with D unresolved. The CDR3 spans 13 residues. Trimming shortened V by 0 bases and J by 4 bases, and 8 bases separated the two germline ends. Germline CDR1 SGHDT, CDR2 YYEEEE. The CDR3 protein is CASSLGDGYEQYF. CDR3 in DNA: TGTGCCAGCAGCTTGGGTGACGGGTACGAGCAGTACTTC.

CDR3 residues: CASSSGGVRNEQFF. Written as DNA, the CDR3 is TGTGCCAGCAGCTCCGGAGGTGTCAGGAATGAGCAGTTCTTC. The chain is built from TRBV5-4 and TRBJ2-1, with D tentatively TRBD2 (5 bases). The CDR3 has 14 amino acids. Germline V gives CDR1 SGHNT, CDR2 YYREEE (reference sequence). V was cut by 3 bases and J by 7 bases, with 14 bases left in between.